The 32 T cell receptor beta chains in this list originate from one sample, sequenced in a study of cytomegalovirus exposure and HLA in healthy donors. The PCR made use of 60 Vbeta and 13 Jbeta primers. Method: immunoSEQ multiplex PCR; TCRdb's copy keeps in-frame clones and lacks some. The sample has roughly 70,000 clones; roughly 74% are singletons. Sequencing was carried out using PBMCs. The receptors stem from a human donor in good health.

This chain's CDR3 is CASSHGVLNEKLFF. CDR3 DNA: TGCGCCAGCAGCCACGGGGTCTTAAATGAAAAACTGTTTTTT. This chain uses TRBV4-1 with TRBJ1-4; D is undetermined. This CDR3 has 14 amino acids. V was trimmed by 3 bases and J by 5 bases, leaving 10 bases between them. Germline CDR1 reads MGHRA; CDR2 reads YSYEKL.

This clone was seen more than once but under ten times. V usage is TRBV7-6 and J usage is TRBJ1-6; TRBD1 matches 11 bases. V was clipped by 5 bases and J by 6 bases; unmatched bases: 9. Germline V gene sequence: CDR1 SGHVS, CDR2 FNYEAQ. The CDR3 consists of 17 residues. DNA for the CDR3: TGTGCCAGCAGCCTATACGACGGGACAGGGGGTAATTCACCCCTCCACTTT. It is translated as CASSLYDGTGGNSPLHF.

The rearrangement links TRBV5-1 to TRBJ2-2; TRBD2 matches at 14 bases. V was clipped by 3 bases and J by 7 bases; unmatched bases: 11. This CDR3 has 18 residues. The germline CDR1 and CDR2 sequences are SGHRS and YFSETQ. In DNA, the CDR3 is TGCGCCAGCAGCTCGCGCGGGACTAGCGGGAGAAGGGACGGGGAGCTGTTTTTT. Its translation is CASSSRGTSGRRDGELFF.

This clone was recorded once. The J gene is TRBJ2-5, the V gene TRBV5-6, with D possibly being TRBD2 (5 bases). Germline CDR1 and CDR2: SGHDT and YYEEEE. The CDR3 spans 12 residues. Between the trimmed V and J ends, which lost 9 bases and 4 bases, there was a span of 13 bases. DNA for the CDR3: TGTGCCACCCAGAGAGCGGCAGAGACCCAGTACTTC. The encoded protein is CATQRAAETQYF.

The CDR3 reads CASSPGTGLAGETQYF. The CDR3 nucleotides are TGTGCCAGCAGCCCCGGGACGGGACTAGCGGGAGAGACCCAGTACTTC. The chain combines TRBV7-3 with TRBJ2-5; 12 nucleotides line up with TRBD2. Germline CDR1 and CDR2: SGHTA and FQGTGA. The CDR3 loop spans 16 amino acids. Trimming at V came to 5 bases and at J to 4 bases, leaving 8 bases not matched to a gene.

This clone was observed once. The gene calls are TRBV2 and TRBJ1-4; 9 bases fit TRBD1. V was pared by 7 bases and J by 4 bases, with 4 bases of the junction left unmatched. From germline, CDR1 is SNHLY and CDR2 FYNNEI. The CDR3 extends over 14 amino acids. CDR3 in DNA: TGTGCCAGCAATTCGGGACAGGGTAATGAAAAACTGTTTTTT. It translates to CASNSGQGNEKLFF.

The V gene is TRBV10-3, the J gene TRBJ1-1; D perhaps matches TRBD1 (5 bases). CDR3 length: 17 residues. The V gene's germline CDR1 is ENHRY and CDR2 SYGVKD. Trimming cost V 3 bases and J 1 base, with 18 bases left between them. The CDR3 loop is CAISESIGGQQNTEAFF. The CDR3, as DNA: TGTGCCATCAGTGAATCTATCGGGGGTCAACAGAACACTGAAGCTTTCTTT.

The chain has TRBV5-6 and TRBJ2-7; D call uncertain. The V and J ends lost 2 bases and 3 bases respectively, with 6 bases between them. CDR3 length equals 12 residues. Germline V gene data show CDR1 as SGHDT and CDR2 as YYEEEE. CDR3: CASSFTDYEQYF. CDR3 bases: TGTGCCAGCAGCTTCACAGACTACGAGCAGTACTTC.

This clone was observed once. V usage is TRBV5-1 and J usage is TRBJ2-1; tentatively, D is TRBD2 (6 bases). Per the germline V gene, CDR1 is SGHRS and CDR2 is YFSETQ. V was pared by 2 bases and J by 6 bases, with 21 bases between. The CDR3 sequence is 17 residues long. The CDR3 bases are TGCGCCAGCAGCTTAGAGGGACTGCCTCCGAGGGGCAATGAGCAGTTCTTC. Protein sequence: CASSLEGLPPRGNEQFF. The variable domain in full, with the rest retrieved from reference TRBV5-1 and TRBJ2-1, is KAGVTQTPRYLIKTRGQQVTLSCSPISGHRSVSWYQQTPGQGLQFLFEYFSETQRNKGNFPGRFSGRQFSNSRSEMNVSTLELGDSALYLCASSLEGLPPRGNEQFFGPGTRLTVL.

Concerning this clone itself: The limits of the CDR3 on the DNA are not certain, so only TCRdb's listed CDR3 is given. The V and J genes are TRBV30 and TRBJ1-1; whether TRBD1, the table's D call, matches the DNA was not checked. With termini counted, the CDR3 has 20 amino acids. The germline V gene encodes CDR1 GTSNPN and CDR2 SVGIG (reference sequence). The CDR3 here is CAITGPASTLKLSLDNEAFF.

The chain joins TRBV28 to TRBJ1-5, with 11 nucleotides matching TRBD1. The germline V gene has CDR1 MDHEN and CDR2 SYDVKM. With 0 bases clipped from V and 5 bases from J, the junction kept 0 bases outside the gene matches. The CDR3 is made up of 15 amino acids. CDR3 in amino acids: CASSLWGQGDQPQHF. The CDR3 DNA reads as TGTGCCAGCAGTTTATGGGGACAGGGGGATCAGCCCCAGCATTTT.

This clone was counted only a few times. The chain is built from TRBV18 and TRBJ1-4; no reliable D call. Germline V CDR1 and CDR2: KGHSH, LQKENI. The V gene lost 0 bases and the J gene lost 8 bases, with 10 bases spanning the gap. CDR3 length equals 14 residues. This chain's CDR3 is CASSPPAPREKLFF. The CDR3 DNA reads TGTGCCAGCTCACCACCAGCACCCCGGGAAAAACTGTTTTTT.

V and J are TRBV15 and TRBJ2-1, with a tentative D call TRBD1 (6 bases). Germline CDR1 reads LNHNV; CDR2 reads YYDKDF (reference sequence). This CDR3 has 15 residues. The ends were cut back, 0 bases at V and 8 bases at J, with 14 bases in the middle. CDR3 sequence reads: CATSRDGAGVDEQFF. The CDR3 nucleotides are TGTGCCACCAGCAGAGATGGGGCAGGGGTGGATGAGCAGTTCTTC.

This chain uses TRBV12-5 with TRBJ2-7, with a weak D call TRBD2 (5 bases). The CDR3 consists of 13 residues. Germline V lookup: CDR1 LGHNT, CDR2 FRNRAP. Trimming took 11 bases from V and 0 from J, leaving 14 bases between them. CDR3 in DNA: TGTGCTCCTTCCCAAGGGAGCTCCTACGAGCAGTACTTC. Residues: CAPSQGSSYEQYF.

The rearrangement joins TRBV5-1 to TRBJ2-1; D perhaps matches TRBD2 (6 bases). The CDR3 sequence is 14 residues long. Germline CDR1 reads SGHRS; CDR2 reads YFSETQ. Trimming stripped 3 bases from V and 5 bases from J, with 12 bases between. The CDR3 spells CASSSSSVHNEQFF. Written as DNA, the CDR3 is TGCGCCAGCAGCTCTTCTAGCGTCCACAATGAGCAGTTCTTC.

V gene TRBV10-2 combines with J gene TRBJ2-1; 8 nucleotides match TRBD2. The J segment lost 5 bases and the V segment lost 6 bases, leaving 12 bases of the junction unmatched. Germline lookup yields CDR1 WSHSY and CDR2 SAAADI. The CDR3 extends over 16 amino acids. The chain's CDR3 is CASREREFIRDNEQFF. CDR3 DNA: TGCGCCAGCAGAGAGCGGGAGTTCATAAGGGACAATGAGCAGTTCTTC.

This rearrangement joins TRBV27 to TRBJ1-5, with TRBD1 matching over 9 bases. V was pared by 6 bases and J by 7 bases, with 13 bases of the junction left unmatched. The germline V gene encodes CDR1 MNHEY and CDR2 SMNVEV (reference sequence). The CDR3 runs 16 residues. This CDR3 reads CASSPGQGYLGQPQHF. The CDR3 nucleotides are TGTGCCAGCAGCCCGGGACAGGGTTACTTGGGGCAGCCCCAGCATTTT.

The V gene is TRBV28, the J gene TRBJ1-2; TRBD1 matches 9 bases. The V and J ends lost 5 bases and 1 base, in that order; junction bases with no gene match: 8. The CDR3 length is 16 residues. CDR1 and CDR2 (germline): MDHEN, SYDVKM. CDR3 sequence reads: CASSSPRQGVNYGYTF. The CDR3 DNA is TGTGCCAGCAGTAGCCCACGACAGGGGGTTAACTATGGCTACACCTTC.

This chain joins TRBV6-4 and TRBJ2-5, with 9 bases identical to TRBD2. Germline V gives CDR1 MRHNA, CDR2 SNTAGT. Losses at the gene ends were 6 bases for V and 1 base for J; bases not matched to a gene: 6. The CDR3 extends over 15 amino acids. The CDR3 is CASSATSGAQETQYF. The CDR3 DNA reads TGTGCCAGCAGCGCGACTAGCGGAGCCCAAGAGACCCAGTACTTC.

The CDR3 DNA reads TGTGCCAGCAGCCCACCGGGACTAGCGCCCAATGAGCAGTTCTTC. Translation: CASSPPGLAPNEQFF. The rearrangement uses TRBV28 and TRBJ2-1; 10 nucleotides agree with TRBD2. V gave up 6 bases and J gave up 6 bases; unmatched junction bases: 8. The CDR3 contains 15 residues. Germline CDR1 MDHEN, CDR2 SYDVKM.

The chain combines TRBV25-1 with TRBJ1-4; D uncertain. V lost 1 base and J lost 8, with 11 bases in between. The CDR3 has 14 residues. From germline, CDR1 is MGHDK and CDR2 SYGVNS. The CDR3 is CASSEFGGIEKLFF. In nucleotides, the CDR3 is TGTGCCAGCAGTGAATTCGGAGGGATCGAAAAACTGTTTTTT.

The V and J genes are TRBV2 and TRBJ1-1, with unresolved D. Germline CDR1 SNHLY, CDR2 FYNNEI. V gave up 3 bases and J gave up 11 bases, with 13 bases separating them. The CDR3 loop spans 12 amino acids. Here the CDR3 DNA reads TGTGCCAGCAGTGACCCATCAAGTGAGGCTTTCTTT. As protein: CASSDPSSEAFF.

V and J are TRBV6-5 and TRBJ1-6; D is unresolved. The germline V gene encodes CDR1 MNHEY and CDR2 SVGAGI. This CDR3 is built from 16 residues. Trimming stripped 0 bases from V and 9 bases from J, with 15 bases between. The CDR3 sequence is CASSYSGTPEGSPLHF. CDR3 in DNA: TGTGCCAGCAGTTACTCGGGAACTCCTGAGGGTTCACCCCTCCACTTT.

This chain links TRBV4-2 with TRBJ2-1; TRBD2 agrees at 8 bases. Trimming took 4 bases from V and 3 from J; bases not matched to a gene: 11. Germline-derived CDR1 and CDR2 are LGHNA and YNFKEQ. The CDR3 has 17 amino acids. CDR3 nucleotide sequence: TGTGCCAGCAGCCCGGATGTGGGGCGGGAGGACTACAATGAGCAGTTCTTC. Amino acids: CASSPDVGREDYNEQFF.

This chain links TRBV30 with TRBJ2-1; 8 positions agree with TRBD1. The CDR3 length is 16 residues. The germline V gene encodes CDR1 GTSNPN and CDR2 SVGIG (reference sequence). The trim removed 0 bases at V and 4 bases at J, leaving 8 bases unmatched. The CDR3 DNA is TGTGCCTGGAGTGTACGGGACAGGACATTTTACAATGAGCAGTTCTTC. It translates to CAWSVRDRTFYNEQFF. Full variable domain (outside the CDR3, taken from reference TRBV30 and TRBJ2-1): SQTIHQWPATLVQPVGSPLSLECTVEGTSNPNLYWYRQAAGRGLQLLFYSVGIGQISSEVPQNLSASRPQDRQFILSSKKLLLSDSGFYLCAWSVRDRTFYNEQFFGPGTRLTVL.

The chain combines TRBV5-3 with TRBJ2-3; 12 nucleotides align to TRBD2. TRBV5-3 qualifies as an ORF whose function is uncertain. The CDR3 length is 20 residues. V lost 1 base, J lost 0 bases, and 12 bases stayed unmatched. CDR3 region: CARSLSRTSGNFPSTDTQYF. The CDR3 coding sequence is TGTGCCAGAAGCTTGTCGAGGACTAGCGGGAATTTTCCTAGCACAGATACGCAGTATTTT.

Worth noting for this clone: The junction does not match germline at one end; this may be a read error. This chain links TRBV9 with TRBJ2-5; no reliable D call. The CDR3 totals 14 residues. The germline V gene encodes CDR1 SGDLS and CDR2 YYNGEE. The CDR3 DNA sequence: TGTGCCAGCACCGTAGACTGGAGAACAGAGACCCAGTACTTC. Its translation: CASTVDWRTETQYF.

The genes are TRBV9 and TRBJ2-7, with a possible D match to TRBD2 (6 bases). Per germline, CDR1 SGDLS and CDR2 YYNGEE. The length of the CDR3 is 14 residues. Trimming removed 4 bases at V and 3 bases at J, with 14 bases between. The CDR3 here is CASSPSGLDYEQYF. CDR3 sequence (DNA): TGTGCCAGCAGCCCCTCGGGACTCGACTACGAGCAGTACTTC.

The CDR3 loop reads CASSREGRAEAFF. The CDR3 DNA is TGTGCCAGCTCACGGGAGGGGAGGGCTGAAGCTTTCTTT. The J gene is TRBJ1-1, the V gene TRBV18; D possibly corresponds to TRBD1 (5 bases). V was shortened by 4 bases and J by 6 bases, with 12 bases between the two germline ends. Germline-derived CDR1 and CDR2 are KGHSH and LQKENI. There are 13 residues in the CDR3.

This chain joins TRBV6-5 and TRBJ1-5; D gene uncertain. The V gene's germline CDR1 is MNHEY and CDR2 SVGAGI. The V gene lost 4 bases and the J gene lost 6 bases, with 13 bases spanning the gap. The CDR3 covers 14 residues. The DNA for the CDR3 is TGTGCCAGCAGTTCCAAGACTGGATTTCAGCCCCAGCATTTT. It codes for CASSSKTGFQPQHF.

This chain links TRBV14 with TRBJ1-5; TRBD1 aligns across 7 bases. Germline CDR1 and CDR2: SGHDN and FVKESK. This CDR3 has 13 residues. The junction had 4 bases not matched to a gene; V was cut back by 4 bases and J by 7 bases. CDR3 sequence reads: CASSRGQAQPQHF. Here the CDR3 DNA reads TGTGCCAGCAGCCGAGGACAGGCGCAGCCCCAGCATTTT.

This clone occurred a few times. The gene calls are TRBV5-4 and TRBJ2-3; 8 nucleotides agree with TRBD2. The CDR3 length is 15 residues. The V gene's germline CDR1 is SGHNT and CDR2 YYREEE (reference sequence). Trimming removed 4 bases from V and 5 bases from J; junction bases left unmatched: 9. The CDR3 nucleotides read TGTGCCAGCAGCCGCTCAGCGGGAGTAGGAGATACGCAGTATTTT. Its protein product is CASSRSAGVGDTQYF. Together with reference TRBV5-4 and TRBJ2-3, the CDR3 gives the full variable domain: ETGVTQSPTHLIKTRGQQVTLRCSSQSGHNTVSWYQQALGQGPQFIFQYYREEENGRGNFPPRFSGLQFPNYSSELNVNALELDDSALYLCASSRSAGVGDTQYFGPGTRLTVL.